Following are 12 T cell receptor beta chains from one sample sequenced in a study of T-cell reconstitution after alpha-beta-depleted transplantation in children. Unique molecular identifiers tagged the TCRbeta library. From the PCR reads, TCRdb called clonotypes with MiXCR, one entry per CDR3 protein. The repertoire has some 120,000 distinct CDR3 sequences, over 9% of them found once; the top ten carry approximately 36%. The starting material was PBMCs, obtained before TCRalphabeta/CD19-depleted stem cell transplant. Every receptor here comes from a boy younger than 10 with acute lymphoblastic leukemia, due to receive a stem cell transplant.

This clonotype was counted a few times. The chain employs TRBV20-1 and TRBJ2-4, with D perhaps TRBD1 or TRBD2 (5 bases each). With 7 bases removed from V and 0 bases from J, the gap between germline ends came to 13 bases. Germline V gene sequence: CDR1 DFQATT, CDR2 SNEGSKA (reference sequence). The length of the CDR3 is 14 residues. The CDR3 DNA sequence: TGCAGTGTGGGACCGACAGTAGCCAAAAACATTCAGTACTTC. It encodes CSVGPTVAKNIQYF.

The gene calls are TRBV13 and TRBJ2-4; TRBD2 matches at 10 bases. This CDR3 is built from 22 residues. Germline CDR1 is PRHDT and CDR2 is FYEKMQ (reference sequence). With 0 bases clipped from V and 1 base from J, the junction kept 18 bases outside the gene matches. The CDR3 region is CASSLGYRTSGGSEEAKNIQYF. In nucleotides, the CDR3 is TGTGCCAGCAGCTTAGGCTACAGGACTAGCGGTGGGAGCGAAGAGGCCAAAAACATTCAGTACTTC.

This clonotype was detected only a few times. The chain uses TRBV5-1 and TRBJ2-3; the D gene is possibly TRBD1 (5 bases). CDR3 length equals 15 residues. The V gene's germline CDR1 is SGHRS and CDR2 YFSETQ. With 1 base removed from V and 0 bases from J, the gap between germline ends came to 9 bases. The CDR3 nucleotides read TGCGCCAGCAGCTTGATCGGACACAGCACAGATACGCAGTATTTT. It yields the protein CASSLIGHSTDTQYF.

This clonotype has a handful of counts. The rearrangement links TRBV7-2 to TRBJ2-1; D might be TRBD2 (7 bases). Trimming pared 1 base from V and 0 bases from J, leaving 10 bases between. The CDR3 runs 16 residues. Germline V CDR1 and CDR2: SGHTA, FQGNSA. CDR3 residues: CASSLVGGASYNEQFF. The DNA for the CDR3 is TGTGCCAGCAGCTTAGTTGGGGGGGCCTCCTACAATGAGCAGTTCTTC.

This clonotype has a count of ten or more. V is TRBV7-6 and J is TRBJ1-1; D gene unclear. The germline V gene encodes CDR1 SGHVS and CDR2 FNYEAQ. The CDR3 sequence is 14 residues long. V was pared by 2 bases and J by 11 bases, with 18 bases between. The CDR3, as DNA: TGTGCCAGCAGCTTACAACACAGTCCCTCCGAGGCTTTCTTT. Its protein is CASSLQHSPSEAFF.

This clonotype showed up many times. The rearrangement joins TRBV6-5 to TRBJ2-7, with D possibly being TRBD2 (6 bases). This CDR3 is 15 amino acids long. From germline, CDR1 is MNHEY and CDR2 SVGAGI. V was trimmed by 6 bases and J by 1 base, leaving 16 bases between them. The CDR3 spells CASSYGGTASYEQYF. Here the CDR3 DNA reads TGTGCCAGCAGCTACGGTGGGACTGCATCCTACGAGCAGTACTTC.

This chain joins TRBV4-1 and TRBJ2-7; D is perhaps TRBD1 or TRBD2 (6 bases each). Germline V gene data show CDR1 as MGHRA and CDR2 as YSYEKL. V was trimmed by 0 bases and J by 4 bases, leaving 16 bases between them. The CDR3 consists of 16 residues. CDR3 in amino acids: CASSQEGGMAGYEQYF. The CDR3 DNA reads as TGCGCCAGCAGCCAAGAAGGGGGGATGGCAGGGTACGAGCAGTACTTC.

The chain links TRBV12-3 or TRBV12-4 to TRBJ1-1; TRBD1 agrees at 9 bases. V shed 6 bases and J 1 base; nucleotides not matched to a gene: 9. There are 16 residues in the CDR3. The CDR3 loop reads CASRKGPGQGNTEAFF. CDR3 nucleotide sequence: TGTGCCAGCAGAAAAGGGCCGGGACAGGGGAACACTGAAGCTTTCTTT.

The V call is TRBV20-1, the J call TRBJ2-1; 11 nucleotides line up with TRBD2. The V and J ends lost 4 bases and 10 bases, in that order; junction bases with no gene match: 12. CDR3 length: 15 residues. Germline V gene data show CDR1 as DFQATT and CDR2 as SNEGSKA (reference sequence). CDR3 sequence (DNA): TGCAGTGCTAACCGACTAGCGGGGACCCCGGTAGAGCAGTTCTTC. This translates into CSANRLAGTPVEQFF.

CDR3 region: CSVVRDSNEQFF. The DNA for the CDR3 is TGCAGCGTTGTCCGGGACAGCAATGAGCAGTTCTTC. The rearrangement joins TRBV29-1 to TRBJ2-1; 7 bases are shared with TRBD1. The germline V gene has CDR1 SQVTM and CDR2 ANQGSEA. V dropped 4 bases and J dropped 6; count of bases not matched to a gene: 3. This CDR3 contains 12 residues.

J is TRBJ1-1 and V is TRBV28, with TRBD1 matching 9 bases. There are 12 residues in the CDR3. Germline values: CDR1 MDHEN, CDR2 SYDVKM. The V segment lost 5 bases and the J segment 11 bases; nucleotides outside the gene matches: 6. The CDR3 region is CASSMGQGRAFF. CDR3 coding DNA: TGTGCCAGCAGTATGGGACAGGGCCGGGCTTTCTTT.

This clonotype was counted at least ten times. The gene calls are TRBV12-3 or TRBV12-4 and TRBJ2-3, with 7 bases matching TRBD2. V dropped 3 bases and J dropped 4; count of bases not matched to a gene: 7. The CDR3 is 15 residues long. The CDR3 is CASSLGGSRSDTQYF. CDR3 DNA: TGTGCCAGCAGTTTGGGCGGGAGTCGGTCAGATACGCAGTATTTT.